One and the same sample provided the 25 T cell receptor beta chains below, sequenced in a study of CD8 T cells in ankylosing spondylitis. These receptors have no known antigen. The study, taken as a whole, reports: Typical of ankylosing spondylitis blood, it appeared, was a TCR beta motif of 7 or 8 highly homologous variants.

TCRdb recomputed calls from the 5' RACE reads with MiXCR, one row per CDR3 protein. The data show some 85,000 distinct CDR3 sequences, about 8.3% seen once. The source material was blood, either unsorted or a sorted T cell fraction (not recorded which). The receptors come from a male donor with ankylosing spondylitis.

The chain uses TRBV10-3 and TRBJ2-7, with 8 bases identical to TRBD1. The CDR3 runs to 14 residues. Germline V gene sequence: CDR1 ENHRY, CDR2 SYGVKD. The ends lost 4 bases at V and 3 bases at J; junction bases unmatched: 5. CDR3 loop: CAISAGTGLYEQYV. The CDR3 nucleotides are TGTGCCATCAGTGCCGGGACAGGACTCTACGAGCAGTACGTC.

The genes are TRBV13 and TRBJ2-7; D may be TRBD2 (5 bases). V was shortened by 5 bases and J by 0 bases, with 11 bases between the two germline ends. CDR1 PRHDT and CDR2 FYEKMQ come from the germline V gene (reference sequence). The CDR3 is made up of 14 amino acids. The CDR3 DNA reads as TGTGCCAGCAGCCCCGGGGTAGCCTCCTACGAGCAGTACTTC. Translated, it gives CASSPGVASYEQYF.

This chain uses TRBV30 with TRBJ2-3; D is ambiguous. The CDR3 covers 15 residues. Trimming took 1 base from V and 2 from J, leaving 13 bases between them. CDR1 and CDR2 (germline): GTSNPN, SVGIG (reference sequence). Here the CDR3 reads CAWSGVPRDTDTQYF. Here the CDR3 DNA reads TGTGCCTGGAGTGGGGTCCCTCGCGACACAGATACGCAGTATTTT.

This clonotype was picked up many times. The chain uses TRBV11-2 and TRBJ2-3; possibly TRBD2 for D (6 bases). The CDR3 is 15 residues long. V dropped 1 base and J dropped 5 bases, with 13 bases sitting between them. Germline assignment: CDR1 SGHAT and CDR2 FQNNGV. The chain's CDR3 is CASSLGVAGGDTQYF. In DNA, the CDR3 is TGTGCCAGCAGCTTAGGGGTAGCCGGGGGAGATACGCAGTATTTT.

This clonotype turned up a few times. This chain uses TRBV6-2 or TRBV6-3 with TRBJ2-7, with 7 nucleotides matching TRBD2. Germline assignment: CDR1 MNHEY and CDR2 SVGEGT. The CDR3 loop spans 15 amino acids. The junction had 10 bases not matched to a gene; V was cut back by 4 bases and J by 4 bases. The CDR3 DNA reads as TGTGCCAGCAGTTTCCTAGCGGAACAACAATACGAGCAGTACTTC. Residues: CASSFLAEQQYEQYF.

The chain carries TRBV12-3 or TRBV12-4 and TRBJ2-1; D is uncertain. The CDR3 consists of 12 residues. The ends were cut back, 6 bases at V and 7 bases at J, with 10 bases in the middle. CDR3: CASSPTRNEQFF. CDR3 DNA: TGTGCCAGCAGCCCTACAAGGAATGAGCAGTTCTTC.

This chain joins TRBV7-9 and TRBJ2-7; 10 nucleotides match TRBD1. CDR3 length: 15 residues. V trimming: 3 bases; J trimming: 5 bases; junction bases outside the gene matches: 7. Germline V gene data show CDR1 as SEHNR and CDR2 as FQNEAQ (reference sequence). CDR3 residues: CASSFSGTGVDEQYF. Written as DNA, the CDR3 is TGTGCCAGCAGCTTCTCAGGGACAGGGGTCGACGAGCAGTACTTC.

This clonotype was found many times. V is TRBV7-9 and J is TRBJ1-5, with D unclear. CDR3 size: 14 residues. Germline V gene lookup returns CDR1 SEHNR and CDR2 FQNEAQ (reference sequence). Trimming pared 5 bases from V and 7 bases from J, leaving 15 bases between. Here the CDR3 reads CASSEMDGGQPQHF. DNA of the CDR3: TGTGCCAGCAGCGAGATGGATGGCGGGCAGCCCCAGCATTTT.

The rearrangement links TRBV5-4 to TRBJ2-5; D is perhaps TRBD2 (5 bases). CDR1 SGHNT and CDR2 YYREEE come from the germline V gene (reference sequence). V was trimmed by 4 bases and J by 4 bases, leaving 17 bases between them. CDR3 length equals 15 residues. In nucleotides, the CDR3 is TGTGCCAGCAGCGTGGGCGGGCTTTTAGGAGAGACCCAGTACTTC. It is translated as CASSVGGLLGETQYF.

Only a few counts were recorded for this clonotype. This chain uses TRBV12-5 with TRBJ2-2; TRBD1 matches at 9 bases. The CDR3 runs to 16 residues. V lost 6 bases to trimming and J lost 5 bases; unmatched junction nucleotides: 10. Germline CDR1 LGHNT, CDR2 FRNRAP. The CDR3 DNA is TGTGCTAGTGGGGGGACAGGGAAAGTGGAGACCGGGGAGCTGTTTTTT. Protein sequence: CASGGTGKVETGELFF.

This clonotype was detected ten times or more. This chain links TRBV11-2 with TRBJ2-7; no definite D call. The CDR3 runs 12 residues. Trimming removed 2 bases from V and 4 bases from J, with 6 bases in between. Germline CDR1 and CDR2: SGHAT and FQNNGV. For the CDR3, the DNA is TGTGCCAGCAGCTTAATCACGTACGAGCAGTACTTC. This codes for CASSLITYEQYF.

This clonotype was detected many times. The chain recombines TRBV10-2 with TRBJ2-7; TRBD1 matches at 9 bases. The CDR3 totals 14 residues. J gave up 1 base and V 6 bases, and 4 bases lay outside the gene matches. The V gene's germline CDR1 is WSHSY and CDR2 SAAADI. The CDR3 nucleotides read TGCGCCAGCAGCGGACAGGGGAGGTCCTACGAGCAGTACGTC. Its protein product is CASSGQGRSYEQYV.

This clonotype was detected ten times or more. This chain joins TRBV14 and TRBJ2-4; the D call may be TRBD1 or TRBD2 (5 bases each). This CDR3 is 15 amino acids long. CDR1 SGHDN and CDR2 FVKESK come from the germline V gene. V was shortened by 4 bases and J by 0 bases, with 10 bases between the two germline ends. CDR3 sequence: CASSPVGTAKNIQYF. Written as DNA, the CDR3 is TGTGCCAGCAGCCCTGTGGGGACAGCCAAAAACATTCAGTACTTC.

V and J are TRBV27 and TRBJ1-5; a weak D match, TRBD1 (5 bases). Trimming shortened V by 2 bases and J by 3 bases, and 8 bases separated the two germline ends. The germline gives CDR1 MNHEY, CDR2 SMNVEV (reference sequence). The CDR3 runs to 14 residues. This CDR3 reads CASSLDRANQPQHF. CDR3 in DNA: TGTGCCAGCAGTTTAGACAGAGCCAATCAGCCCCAGCATTTT.

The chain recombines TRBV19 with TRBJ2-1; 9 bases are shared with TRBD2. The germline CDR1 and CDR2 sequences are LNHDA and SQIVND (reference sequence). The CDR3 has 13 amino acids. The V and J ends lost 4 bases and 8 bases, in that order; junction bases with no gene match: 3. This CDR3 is CASSSGRGDEQFF. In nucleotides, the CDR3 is TGTGCCAGTAGTAGCGGGAGGGGTGATGAGCAGTTCTTC.

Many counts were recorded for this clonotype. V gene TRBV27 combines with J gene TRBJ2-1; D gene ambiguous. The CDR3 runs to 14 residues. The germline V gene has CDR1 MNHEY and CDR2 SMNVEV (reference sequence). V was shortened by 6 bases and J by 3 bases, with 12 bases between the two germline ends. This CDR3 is CASRTGGLYNEQFF. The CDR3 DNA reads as TGTGCCAGCAGGACGGGCGGCCTCTACAATGAGCAGTTCTTC.

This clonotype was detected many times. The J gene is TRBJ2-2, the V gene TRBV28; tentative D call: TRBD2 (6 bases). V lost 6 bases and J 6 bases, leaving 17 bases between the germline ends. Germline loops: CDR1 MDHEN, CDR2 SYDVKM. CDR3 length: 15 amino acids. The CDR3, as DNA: TGTGCCAGCAGCGTCGACGGGGAGGTAGCCGGGGAGCTGTTTTTT. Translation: CASSVDGEVAGELFF.

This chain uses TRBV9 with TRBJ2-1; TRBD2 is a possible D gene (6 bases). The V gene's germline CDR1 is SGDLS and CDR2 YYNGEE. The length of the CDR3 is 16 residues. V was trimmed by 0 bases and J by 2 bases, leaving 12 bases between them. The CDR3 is CASSVDSSGPYNEQFF. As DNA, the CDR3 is TGTGCCAGCAGCGTAGATAGTAGCGGACCCTACAATGAGCAGTTCTTC. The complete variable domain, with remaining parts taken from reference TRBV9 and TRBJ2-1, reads DSGVTQTPKHLITATGQRVTLRCSPRSGDLSVYWYQQSLDQGLQFLIQYYNGEERAKGNILERFSAQQFPDLHSELNLSSLELGDSALYFCASSVDSSGPYNEQFFGPGTRLTVL.

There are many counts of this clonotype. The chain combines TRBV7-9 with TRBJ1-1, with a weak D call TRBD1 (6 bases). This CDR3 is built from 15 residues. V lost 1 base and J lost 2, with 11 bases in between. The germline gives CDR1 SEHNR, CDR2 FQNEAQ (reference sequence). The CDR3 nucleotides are TGTGCCAGCAGCTTAGGGACAGCTAGCAACACTGAAGCTTTCTTT. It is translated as CASSLGTASNTEAFF.

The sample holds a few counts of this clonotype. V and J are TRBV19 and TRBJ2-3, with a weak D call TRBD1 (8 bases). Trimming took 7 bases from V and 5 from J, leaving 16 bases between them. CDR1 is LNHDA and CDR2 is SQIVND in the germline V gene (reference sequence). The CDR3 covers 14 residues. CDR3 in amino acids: CASTQDREGDTQYF. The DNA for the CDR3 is TGTGCCAGTACTCAGGACAGGGAGGGAGATACGCAGTATTTT.

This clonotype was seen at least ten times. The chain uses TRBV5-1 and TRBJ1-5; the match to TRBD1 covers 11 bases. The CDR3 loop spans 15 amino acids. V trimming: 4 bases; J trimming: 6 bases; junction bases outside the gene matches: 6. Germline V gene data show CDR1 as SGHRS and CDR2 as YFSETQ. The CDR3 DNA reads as TGCGCCAGCAGCCTCGGACAGGGGGCAGGTCAGCCCCAGCATTTT. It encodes CASSLGQGAGQPQHF.

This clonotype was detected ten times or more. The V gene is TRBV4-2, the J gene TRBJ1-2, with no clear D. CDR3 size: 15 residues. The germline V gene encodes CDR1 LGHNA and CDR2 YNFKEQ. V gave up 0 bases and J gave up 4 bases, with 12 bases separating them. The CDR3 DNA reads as TGTGCCAGCAGCCAAGATCTCGGGGAAGGCTATGGCTACACCTTC. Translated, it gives CASSQDLGEGYGYTF.

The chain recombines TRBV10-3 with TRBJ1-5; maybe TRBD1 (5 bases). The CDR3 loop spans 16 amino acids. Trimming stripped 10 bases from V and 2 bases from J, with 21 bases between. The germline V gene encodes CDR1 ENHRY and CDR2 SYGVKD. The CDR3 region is CATARAGQGGNQPQHF. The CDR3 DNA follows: TGTGCCACCGCCCGGGCGGGCCAGGGTGGCAATCAGCCCCAGCATTTT.

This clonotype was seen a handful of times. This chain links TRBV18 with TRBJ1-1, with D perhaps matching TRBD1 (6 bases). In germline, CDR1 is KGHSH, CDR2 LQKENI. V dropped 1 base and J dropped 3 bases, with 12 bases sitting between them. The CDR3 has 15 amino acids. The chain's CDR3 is CASSPQGGLHTEAFF. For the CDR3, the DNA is TGTGCCAGCTCACCACAGGGGGGTTTACACACTGAAGCTTTCTTT.

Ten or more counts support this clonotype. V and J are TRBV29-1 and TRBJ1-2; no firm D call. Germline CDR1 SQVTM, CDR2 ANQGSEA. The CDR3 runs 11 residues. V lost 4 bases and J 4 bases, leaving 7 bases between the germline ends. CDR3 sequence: CSVAEGYGYTF. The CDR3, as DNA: TGCAGCGTTGCCGAGGGCTATGGCTACACCTTC.